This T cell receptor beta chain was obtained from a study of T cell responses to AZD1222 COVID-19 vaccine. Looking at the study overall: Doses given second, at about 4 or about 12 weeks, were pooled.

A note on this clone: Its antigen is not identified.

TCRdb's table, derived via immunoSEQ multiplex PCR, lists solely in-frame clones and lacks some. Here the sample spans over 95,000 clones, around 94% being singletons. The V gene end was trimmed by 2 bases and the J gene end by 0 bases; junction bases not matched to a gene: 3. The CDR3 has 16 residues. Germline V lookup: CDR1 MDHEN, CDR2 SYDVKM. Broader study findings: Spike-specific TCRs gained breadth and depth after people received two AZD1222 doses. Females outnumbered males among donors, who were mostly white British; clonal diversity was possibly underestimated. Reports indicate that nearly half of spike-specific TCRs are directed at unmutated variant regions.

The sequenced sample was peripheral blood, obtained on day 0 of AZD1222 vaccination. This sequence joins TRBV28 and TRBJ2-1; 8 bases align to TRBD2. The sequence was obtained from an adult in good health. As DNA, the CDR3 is TGTGCCAGCAGTTTACGACGGGGGGGCTCCTACAATGAGCAGTTCTTC. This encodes CASSLRRGGSYNEQFF. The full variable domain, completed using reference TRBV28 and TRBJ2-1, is DVKVTQSSRYLVKRTGEKVFLECVQDMDHENMFWYRQDPGLGLRLIYFSYDVKMKEKGDIPEGYSVSREKKERFSLILESASTNQTSMYLCASSLRRGGSYNEQFFGPGTRLTVL.